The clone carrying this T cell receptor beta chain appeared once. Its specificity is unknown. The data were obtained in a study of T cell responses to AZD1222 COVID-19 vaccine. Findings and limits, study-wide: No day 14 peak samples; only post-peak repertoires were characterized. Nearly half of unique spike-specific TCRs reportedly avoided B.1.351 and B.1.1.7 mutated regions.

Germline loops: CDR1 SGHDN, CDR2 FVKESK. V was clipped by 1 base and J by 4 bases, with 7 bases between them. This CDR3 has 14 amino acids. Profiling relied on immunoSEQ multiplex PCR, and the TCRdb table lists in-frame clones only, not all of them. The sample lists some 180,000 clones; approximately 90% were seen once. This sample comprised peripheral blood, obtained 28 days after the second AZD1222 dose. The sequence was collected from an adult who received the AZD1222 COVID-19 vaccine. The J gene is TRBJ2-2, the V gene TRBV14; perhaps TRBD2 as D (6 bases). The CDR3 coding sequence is TGTGCCAGCAGCCAAGGGCGGGGCACCGGGGAGCTGTTTTTT. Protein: CASSQGRGTGELFF.